What follows are 30 T cell receptor beta chains derived from one specimen sequenced in a study of identical twins. TCRdb called the 5' RACE reads again in MiXCR, with one record for every CDR3 protein. The sample records approximately 500,000 distinct CDR3 sequences, roughly 15% being singletons. These data were also filed under a second study, of yellow fever vaccine responses in identical twins.

The sample was CD4+ T cells sorted from blood. The receptors stem from a woman under 30 in good health.

J is TRBJ2-1 and V is TRBV27, with a possible D match to TRBD1 (6 bases). The V gene's germline CDR1 is MNHEY and CDR2 SMNVEV (reference sequence). The CDR3 consists of 13 residues. Trimming pared 6 bases from V and 1 base from J, leaving 7 bases between. The CDR3 DNA sequence: TGTGCCAGCAGAAGGGGGTCCTACAATGAGCAGTTCTTC. Translation gives CASRRGSYNEQFF.

This clonotype occurred a few times. The rearrangement uses TRBV12-3 or TRBV12-4 and TRBJ2-3; D not resolved. Trimming stripped 8 bases from V and 1 base from J, with 10 bases between. This CDR3 is 13 amino acids long. The CDR3 DNA sequence: TGTGCCAGCGGGTCCCATGGCACAGATACGCAGTATTTT. Translated: CASGSHGTDTQYF.

The CDR3 DNA is TGCGCCAGCAGCCAAGCCAGGGACAGCTCTAGCACAGATACGCAGTATTTT. Its protein product is CASSQARDSSSTDTQYF. The chain carries TRBV4-1 and TRBJ2-3, with 7 bases that match TRBD1. J gave up 0 bases and V 1 base, and 7 bases lay outside the gene matches. Looked up from germline, CDR1 is MGHRA and CDR2 is YSYEKL. The CDR3 has 17 residues.

This clonotype was seen only a few times. V gene TRBV5-5 combines with J gene TRBJ1-6; 9 bases are shared with TRBD1. The CDR3 is made up of 15 amino acids. Germline CDR1 reads SGHKS; CDR2 reads YYEKEE (reference sequence). Trimming removed 4 bases from V and 9 bases from J; junction bases left unmatched: 8. The CDR3 region has the DNA TGTGCCAGCAGCGACGGGGACAGGGTTGGTTCACCCCTCCACTTT. Protein sequence: CASSDGDRVGSPLHF.

In its sample, this clonotype was seen a few times. The chain recombines TRBV5-1 with TRBJ1-3, with a tentative D call TRBD1 (6 bases). From germline, CDR1 is SGHRS and CDR2 YFSETQ. The CDR3 is made up of 16 amino acids. V lost 0 bases and J lost 3, with 13 bases in between. The CDR3 nucleotides read TGCGCCAGCAGCTTGGACTCACAGGGCTTTGGAAACACCATATATTTT. It encodes CASSLDSQGFGNTIYF.

The rearrangement links TRBV27 to TRBJ2-1; D possibly corresponds to TRBD1 (6 bases). Between the trimmed V and J ends, which lost 5 bases and 7 bases, there was a span of 18 bases. This CDR3 comprises 15 residues. Germline loops: CDR1 MNHEY, CDR2 SMNVEV (reference sequence). The CDR3 loop reads CASSPRLVQGNEQFF. The DNA of the CDR3 is TGTGCCAGCAGTCCGCGTCTGGTGCAGGGGAATGAGCAGTTCTTC.

The V and J genes are TRBV5-1 and TRBJ2-3; 11 bases agree with TRBD1. CDR1 and CDR2 (germline): SGHRS, YFSETQ. J gave up 3 bases and V 4 bases, and 7 bases lay outside the gene matches. The CDR3 length is 16 residues. Written as DNA, the CDR3 is TGCGCCAGCAGCCATGGACAGGGGGCTATGACAGATACGCAGTATTTT. Protein product: CASSHGQGAMTDTQYF.

This sequence joins TRBV12-3 or TRBV12-4 and TRBJ2-5; D gene ambiguous. The CDR3 totals 11 residues. Trimming cost V 8 bases and J 9 bases, with 13 bases left between them. CDR3 protein: CASGSFLSQYF. CDR3 DNA: TGTGCCAGCGGTAGTTTTTTGTCCCAGTACTTC.

A few counts support this clonotype. The chain joins TRBV20-1 to TRBJ2-7; D is unresolved. The V and J ends lost 5 bases and 3 bases respectively, with 14 bases between them. CDR3 length: 13 residues. CDR1 and CDR2 (germline): DFQATT, SNEGSKA (reference sequence). The CDR3 sequence is CSALTDENYEQYF. In nucleotides, the CDR3 is TGCAGTGCTCTTACAGACGAGAACTACGAGCAGTACTTC.

The CDR3 DNA reads as TGCTGTGGCCGGGCTCCGAGCTGGAGCGCAGGGAACCAAGAGACCCAGTACTTC. Translation gives CCGRAPSWSAGNQETQYF. The chain has TRBV20-1 and TRBJ2-5; tentative D call: TRBD1 (5 bases). The CDR3 is 18 amino acids. Per the germline V gene, CDR1 is DFQATT and CDR2 is SNEGSKA (reference sequence).

This clonotype has a handful of counts. The rearrangement links TRBV5-1 to TRBJ1-1; the match to TRBD1 covers 7 bases. Germline assignment: CDR1 SGHRS and CDR2 YFSETQ. The CDR3 totals 15 residues. Losses at the gene ends were 4 bases for V and 3 bases for J; bases not matched to a gene: 9. CDR3 loop: CASSLPDRVDTEAFF. CDR3 nucleotides: TGCGCCAGCAGCCTGCCTGACAGGGTGGACACTGAAGCTTTCTTT.

There are a few counts of this clonotype. The V and J genes are TRBV7-3 and TRBJ2-3; D is tentatively TRBD1 or TRBD2 (5 bases each). V gave up 5 bases and J gave up 2 bases, with 23 bases separating them. From germline, CDR1 is SGHTA and CDR2 FQGTGA. The CDR3 spans 18 residues. The CDR3 reads CASSPNRPGGAYTDTQYF. The CDR3 region has the DNA TGTGCCAGCAGCCCCAATCGGCCTGGGGGAGCCTACACAGATACGCAGTATTTT.

The chain recombines TRBV6-1 with TRBJ1-1; D gene unclear. Trimming stripped 5 bases from V and 7 bases from J, with 14 bases between. Germline CDR1 MNHNS, CDR2 SASEGT. CDR3 length: 13 amino acids. CDR3 in amino acids: CASSRDAMGEAFF. The DNA for the CDR3 is TGTGCCAGCAGTCGCGATGCTATGGGTGAAGCTTTCTTT.

The genes are TRBV5-1 and TRBJ2-3, with D possibly matching TRBD2 (5 bases). This CDR3 region has 13 residues. V was pared by 0 bases and J by 10 bases, with 12 bases between. Looked up from germline, CDR1 is SGHRS and CDR2 is YFSETQ. The CDR3 loop is CASSLAGNLAQYF. The CDR3 nucleotides read TGCGCCAGCAGCTTGGCGGGGAACTTAGCGCAGTATTTT.

In its sample, this clonotype was seen many times. The chain recombines TRBV29-1 with TRBJ2-1, with D uncertain. The V end lost 0 bases, the J end lost 7 bases, and 7 bases lay between the germline ends. The germline V gene has CDR1 SQVTM and CDR2 ANQGSEA. The CDR3 has 12 residues. This chain's CDR3 is CSVEDLSNEQFF. The CDR3 nucleotides read TGCAGCGTTGAAGATTTAAGTAATGAGCAGTTCTTC.

V is TRBV5-1 and J is TRBJ2-2; 7 bases line up with TRBD1. After removal of 4 bases from V and 5 bases from J, the junction contained 11 bases not matched to a gene. CDR1 and CDR2 from the germline V gene are SGHRS and YFSETQ. The CDR3 is made up of 16 amino acids. CDR3 loop: CASSSRDSHATGELFF. The CDR3 bases are TGCGCCAGCAGCAGCAGGGACAGCCATGCAACCGGGGAGCTGTTTTTT.

The CDR3 DNA is TGTGCCATCAGTGAGTCTGAAGACCGGGCTAGCGGCAAAGATACGCAGTATTTT. Translating gives CAISESEDRASGKDTQYF. The V gene is TRBV10-3, the J gene TRBJ2-3, with 7 bases that match TRBD2. CDR1 is ENHRY and CDR2 is SYGVKD in the germline V gene. The V gene end was trimmed by 0 bases and the J gene end by 5 bases; junction bases not matched to a gene: 14. This CDR3 region has 18 residues.

The sample holds a few counts of this clonotype. The V call is TRBV5-1, the J call TRBJ2-3; the match to TRBD1 covers 9 bases. V shed 7 bases and J 6 bases; nucleotides not matched to a gene: 12. Germline lookup yields CDR1 SGHRS and CDR2 YFSETQ. The CDR3 runs to 15 residues. The CDR3 DNA reads TGCGCCAGCGGAACACAGGGGGCGCCAGGGGATACGCAGTATTTT. Translation gives CASGTQGAPGDTQYF.

This clonotype appeared a few times. The rearrangement joins TRBV29-1 to TRBJ2-1; unclear D gene. Germline lookup yields CDR1 SQVTM and CDR2 ANQGSEA. Trimming left V 4 bases short and J 1 base short, with 8 bases between. CDR3 length: 13 amino acids. This CDR3 reads CSVGGPSYNEQFF. For the CDR3, the DNA is TGCAGCGTTGGTGGCCCGTCCTACAATGAGCAGTTCTTC.

The gene calls are TRBV24-1 and TRBJ2-1; 7 bases align to TRBD2. V lost 5 bases, J lost 8 bases, and 8 bases stayed unmatched. The CDR3 length is 14 residues. Per germline, CDR1 KGHDR and CDR2 SFDVKD. CDR3 sequence reads: CATSGAGVAYEQFF. The CDR3 DNA reads as TGTGCCACCAGTGGTGCGGGAGTAGCCTATGAGCAGTTCTTC.

This clonotype was seen once. The chain has TRBV11-2 and TRBJ2-3, with TRBD1 identical over 8 bases. The germline CDR1 and CDR2 sequences are SGHAT and FQNNGV. The length of the CDR3 is 16 residues. After removal of 1 base from V and 5 bases from J, the junction contained 8 bases not matched to a gene. The CDR3 region is CASSLGPGGFGDTQYF. In DNA, the CDR3 is TGTGCCAGCAGCTTAGGTCCAGGGGGCTTCGGAGATACGCAGTATTTT.

This clonotype occurred many times. The J gene is TRBJ2-5, the V gene TRBV29-1; D is uncertain. The CDR3 runs to 11 residues. V was trimmed by 7 bases and J by 4 bases, leaving 10 bases between them. CDR1 is SQVTM and CDR2 is ANQGSEA in the germline V gene. The CDR3 region has the DNA TGCAGCGCCCAAGACCGAGAGACCCAGTACTTC. This sequence encodes CSAQDRETQYF.

This clonotype has ten or more counts. This chain uses TRBV27 with TRBJ2-7, with a tentative D call TRBD1 (6 bases). The CDR3 has 14 residues. Germline CDR1 is MNHEY and CDR2 is SMNVEV (reference sequence). With 6 bases removed from V and 1 base from J, the gap between germline ends came to 13 bases. CDR3 DNA sequence: TGTGCCAGCAGCCCCGGACAGTTTTCCTACGAGCAGTACTTC. Translation: CASSPGQFSYEQYF.

This rearrangement joins TRBV12-3 or TRBV12-4 to TRBJ2-2, with unresolved D. Trimming removed 2 bases from V and 5 bases from J, with 9 bases in between. This CDR3 is 14 amino acids long. CDR3 nucleotide sequence: TGTGCCAGCAGTTTACTACACCCGACCGGGGAGCTGTTTTTT. Its translation: CASSLLHPTGELFF.

This clonotype showed up just a few times. J is TRBJ2-5 and V is TRBV29-1; 12 nucleotides align to TRBD2. This CDR3 contains 13 residues. V dropped 6 bases and J dropped 4; count of bases not matched to a gene: 3. Germline assignment: CDR1 SQVTM and CDR2 ANQGSEA. The CDR3 sequence is CSVPTSGGETQYF. Written as DNA, the CDR3 is TGCAGCGTACCGACTAGCGGGGGAGAGACCCAGTACTTC. Full variable domain (remainder filled in from reference TRBV29-1 and TRBJ2-5): SAVISQKPSRDICQRGTSLTIQCQVDSQVTMMFWYRQQPGQSLTLIATANQGSEATYESGFVIDKFPISRPNLTFSTLTVSNMSPEDSSIYLCSVPTSGGETQYFGPGTRLLVL.

The chain is built from TRBV3-1 and TRBJ1-1, with 9 bases lining up with TRBD1. The V gene end was trimmed by 4 bases and the J gene end by 4 bases; junction bases not matched to a gene: 7. The germline gives CDR1 LGHDT, CDR2 YNNKEL (reference sequence). This CDR3 region has 15 residues. The DNA for the CDR3 is TGTGCCAGCAGCCGACCCAGGACAGGGGCCACTGAAGCTTTCTTT. Translated, it gives CASSRPRTGATEAFF.

At least ten counts were recorded for this clonotype. The CDR3 reads CASSQGSSDRQETQYF. The DNA for the CDR3 is TGTGCCAGCAGCCAAGGAAGTAGTGACAGACAAGAGACCCAGTACTTC. The gene calls are TRBV4-2 and TRBJ2-5, with D tentatively TRBD1 (5 bases). The CDR3 length is 16 residues. Germline CDR1 and CDR2: LGHNA and YNFKEQ. V lost 1 base and J 2 bases, leaving 14 bases between the germline ends.

This clonotype was picked up a small number of times. This chain's CDR3 is CASSQDPGPGAQYF. The CDR3 region has the DNA TGCGCCAGCAGCCAAGACCCGGGCCCTGGTGCGCAGTATTTT. This rearrangement joins TRBV4-1 to TRBJ2-3, with D uncertain. The CDR3 totals 14 residues. V lost 0 bases and J lost 10, with 14 bases in between. Germline V lookup: CDR1 MGHRA, CDR2 YSYEKL.

The table lists this clonotype with many counts. This chain joins TRBV7-3 and TRBJ2-3, with D perhaps TRBD2 (6 bases). Germline CDR1 reads SGHTA; CDR2 reads FQGTGA. This CDR3 is 16 amino acids long. The ends were cut back, 1 base at V and 3 bases at J, with 14 bases in the middle. CDR3 sequence (DNA): TGTGCCAGCAGCTTAAGTGAGGCCGGGAGAACAGATACGCAGTATTTT. It is translated as CASSLSEAGRTDTQYF.

This clonotype occurred a few times. The gene calls are TRBV29-1 and TRBJ1-2, with 8 bases matching TRBD1. V shed 7 bases and J 7 bases; nucleotides not matched to a gene: 8. The germline CDR1 and CDR2 sequences are SQVTM and ANQGSEA. This CDR3 spans 12 amino acids. CDR3 DNA: TGCAGCGCAGAACAGGGGGGCGGTGGCTACACCTTC. This sequence encodes CSAEQGGGGYTF.